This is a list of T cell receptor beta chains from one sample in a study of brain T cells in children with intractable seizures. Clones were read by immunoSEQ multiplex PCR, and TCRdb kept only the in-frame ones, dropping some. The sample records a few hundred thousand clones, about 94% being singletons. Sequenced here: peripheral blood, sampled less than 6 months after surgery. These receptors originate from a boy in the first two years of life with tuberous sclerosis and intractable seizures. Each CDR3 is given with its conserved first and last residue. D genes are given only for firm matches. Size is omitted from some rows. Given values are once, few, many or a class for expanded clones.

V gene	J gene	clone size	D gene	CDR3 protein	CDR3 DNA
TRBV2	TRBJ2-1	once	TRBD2	CASSEMSAGGMNEQFF	TGTGCCAGCAGTGAAATGTCAGCGGGAGGGATGAATGAGCAGTTCTTC
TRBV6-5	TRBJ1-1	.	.	CASSRGEAFF	TGTGCCAGCAGTAGGGGTGAAGCTTTCTTT
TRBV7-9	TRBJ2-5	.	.	CASSVRGRDQETQYF	TGTGCCAGCAGCGTAAGAGGCCGGGACCAAGAGACCCAGTACTTC
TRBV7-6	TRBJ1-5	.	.	CASSPDITYSNQPQHF	TGTGCCAGCAGCCCCGACATTACATATAGCAATCAGCCCCAGCATTTT
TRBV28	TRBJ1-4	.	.	CASSLSGEKLFF	TGTGCCAGCAGTTTATCGGGTGAAAAACTGTTTTTT
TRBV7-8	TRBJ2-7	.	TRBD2	CASSGSGTDSYEQYF	TGTGCCAGCAGCGGTAGCGGGACGGACTCCTACGAGCAGTACTTC
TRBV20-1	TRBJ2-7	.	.	CSAKDSYEQYF	TGCAGTGCTAAGGACAGTTACGAGCAGTACTTC
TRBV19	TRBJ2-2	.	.	CASTPYQPTGELFF	TGTGCCAGTACCCCATACCAACCGACCGGGGAGCTGTTTTTT
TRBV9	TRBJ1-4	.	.	CASSVAGATNEKLFF	TGTGCCAGCAGCGTCGCAGGGGCCACTAATGAAAAACTGTTTTTT
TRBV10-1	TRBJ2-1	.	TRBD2	CASSTTGTSGSEGEQFF	TGCGCCAGCTCCACCACCGGGACTAGCGGGAGTGAGGGTGAGCAGTTCTTC
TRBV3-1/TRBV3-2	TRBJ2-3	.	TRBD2	CASSQPAGGRTDTQYF	TGTGCCAGCAGCCAACCAGCGGGGGGGCGCACAGATACGCAGTATTTT
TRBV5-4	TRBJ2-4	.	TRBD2	CASSPERGIAKNIQYF	TGTGCCAGCAGCCCGGAGCGGGGCATAGCCAAAAACATTCAGTACTTC
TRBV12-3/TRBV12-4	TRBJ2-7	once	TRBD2	CASRQLASYEQYF	TGTGCCAGCAGGCAACTAGCGTCCTACGAGCAGTACTTC
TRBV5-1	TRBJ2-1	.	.	CASSLGTTYNEQFF	TGCGCCAGCAGCTTGGGGACTACCTACAATGAGCAGTTCTTC
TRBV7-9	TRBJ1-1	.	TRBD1	CASRKTGGRGTEAFF	TGTGCCAGCAGAAAGACAGGGGGCAGAGGCACTGAAGCTTTCTTT
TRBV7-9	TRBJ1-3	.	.	CASSLGMASSGNTIYF	TGTGCCAGCAGCTTAGGCATGGCGAGCTCTGGAAACACCATATATTTT
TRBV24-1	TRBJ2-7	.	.	CATSVSGIYEQYF	TGTGCCACCAGTGTTTCGGGGATTTACGAGCAGTACTTC
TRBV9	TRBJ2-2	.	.	CASSVGTGTGTGELFF	TGTGCCAGCAGCGTAGGAACAGGGACTGGCACCGGGGAGCTGTTTTTT
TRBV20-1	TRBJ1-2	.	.	CSASAGDGYTF	TGCAGTGCTAGTGCGGGAGATGGCTACACCTTC
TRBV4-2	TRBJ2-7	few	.	CASSQGVEWYEQYF	TGTGCCAGCAGCCAAGGTGTAGAATGGTACGAGCAGTACTTC
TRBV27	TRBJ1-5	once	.	CASSLRPGGDQPQHF	TGTGCCAGCAGTTTAAGGCCGGGGGGCGATCAGCCCCAGCATTTT
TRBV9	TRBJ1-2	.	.	CASSSEATGSDGYTF	TGTGCCAGCAGCTCCGAAGCCACAGGGTCGGATGGCTACACCTTC
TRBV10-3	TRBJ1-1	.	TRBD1	CAISETGGFNTEAFF	TGTGCCATCAGTGAAACAGGGGGGTTTAACACTGAAGCTTTCTTT
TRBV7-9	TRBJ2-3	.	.	CASSPAATDTQYF	TGTGCCAGCAGCCCCGCAGCTACAGATACGCAGTATTTT
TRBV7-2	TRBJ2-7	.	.	CVTAPLWSSYEQYF	TGTGTCACAGCCCCGTTATGGAGCTCCTACGAGCAGTACTTC
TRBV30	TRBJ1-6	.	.	CAWHRDNSPLHF	TGTGCCTGGCACAGGGATAATTCACCCCTCCACTTT
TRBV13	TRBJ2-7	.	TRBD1	CASSSGGTGGSYEQYF	TGTGCCAGCAGCTCCGGAGGGACAGGGGGTTCCTACGAGCAGTACTTC
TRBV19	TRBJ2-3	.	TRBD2	CASSGGSTDTQYF	TGTGCCAGTAGCGGGGGGAGCACAGATACGCAGTATTTT
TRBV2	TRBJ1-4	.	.	CASSGQTNEKLFF	TGTGCCAGCAGTGGACAGACTAATGAAAAACTGTTTTTT
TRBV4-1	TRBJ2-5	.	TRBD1	CASSLRQGQETQYF	TGCGCCAGCAGCCTGCGACAGGGACAAGAGACCCAGTACTTC
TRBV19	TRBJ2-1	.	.	CASSYSGIYNEQFF	TGTGCCAGTAGTTATAGCGGAATTTACAATGAGCAGTTCTTC
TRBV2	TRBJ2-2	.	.	CASTRKGSGELFF	TGTGCCAGCACCCGAAAGGGGTCCGGGGAGCTGTTTTTT
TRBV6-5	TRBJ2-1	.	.	CASGHSRGLWDEQFF	TGTGCCAGCGGGCACTCACGGGGGCTCTGGGATGAGCAGTTCTTC
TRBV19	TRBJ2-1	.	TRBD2	CASSITASGYNEQFF	TGTGCCAGTAGTATTACGGCTAGCGGCTACAATGAGCAGTTCTTC
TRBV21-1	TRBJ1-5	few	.	CASSKEKPGTRNQPQHF	TGTGCCAGCAGCAAAGAAAAGCCCGGGACACGGAATCAGCCCCAGCATTTT
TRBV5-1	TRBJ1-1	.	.	CASSLQGLDTEAFF	TGCGCCAGCAGCTTGCAGGGGTTGGACACTGAAGCTTTCTTT
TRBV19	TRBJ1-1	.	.	CASSSKPNTEAFF	TGTGCCAGTAGCTCGAAGCCGAACACTGAAGCTTTCTTT